This TCR beta chain originates from a study of T cell changes during pregnancy in multiple sclerosis. This clone appeared a single time. The ends were cut back, 5 bases at V and 4 bases at J, with 13 bases in the middle. The CDR3 covers 14 residues. Germline assignment: CDR1 SGHVS and CDR2 FQNEAQ. The repertoire was sequenced with immunoSEQ multiplex PCR; TCRdb's copy has only in-frame clones and lacks some. The table shows around 50,000 clones, with approximately 92% occurring only once. This receptor was obtained from a female donor in good health, enrolled as a control in a pregnancy study. The rearrangement joins TRBV7-8 to TRBJ2-3; D might be TRBD2 (5 bases). This specimen was CD4+ T cells from peripheral blood mononuclear cells, taken after pregnancy. This CDR3 is CASSRREEADTQYF. CDR3 nucleotide sequence: TGTGCCAGCAGCCGACGTGAGGAGGCAGATACGCAGTATTTT.